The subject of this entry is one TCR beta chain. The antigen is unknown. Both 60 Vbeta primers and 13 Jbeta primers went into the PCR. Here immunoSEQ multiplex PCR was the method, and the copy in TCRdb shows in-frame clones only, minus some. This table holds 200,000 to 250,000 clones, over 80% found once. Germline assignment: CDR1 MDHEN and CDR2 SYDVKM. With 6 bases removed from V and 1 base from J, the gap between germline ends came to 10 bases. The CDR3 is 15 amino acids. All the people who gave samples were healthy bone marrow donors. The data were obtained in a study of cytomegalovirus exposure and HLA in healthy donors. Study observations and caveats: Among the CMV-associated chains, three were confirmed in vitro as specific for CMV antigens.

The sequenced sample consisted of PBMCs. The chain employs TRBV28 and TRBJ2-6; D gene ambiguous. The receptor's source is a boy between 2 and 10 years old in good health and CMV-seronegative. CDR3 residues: CASRPLGSGANVLTF. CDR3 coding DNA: TGTGCCAGCAGACCCCTAGGTTCTGGGGCCAACGTCCTGACTTTC.